A selection of T cell receptor beta chains follows, all from one sample in a study of T cell changes during pregnancy in multiple sclerosis. Only in-frame clones appear in the TCRdb table, and some are missing; sequencing was by immunoSEQ multiplex PCR. This table has 90,000 to 95,000 clones, less than 95% appearing once. Sequenced material: peripheral blood, taken before pregnancy. Receptors were obtained from a female donor with multiple sclerosis, enrolled in a pregnancy study. Both conserved end residues are part of each CDR3. D genes are given only for firm matches. Some rows mark clone size as missing; the rest say once, few, many or name a class of expanded clone.

DNA: TGTGCCAGCGGACAGGGGCCATACAATGAGCAGTTCTTC
CDR3: CASGQGPYNEQFF
V: TRBV6-1
size: NA
J: TRBJ2-1
D: TRBD1

DNA: TGTGCCAGCAGCTTAACCTCTAGCGGGGGGAAAGAGCAGTTCTTC
CDR3: CASSLTSSGGKEQFF
V: TRBV7-3
size: NA
J: TRBJ2-1
D: TRBD2

DNA: TGTGCCAGCAGCGTCCAGGGTGGGTACAATCAGCCCCAGCATTTT
CDR3: CASSVQGGYNQPQHF
V: TRBV6-1
size: NA
J: TRBJ1-5
D: NA

DNA: TGTGCCAGCAGCGCCCGACAGGGTACGCAGTATTTT
CDR3: CASSARQGTQYF
V: TRBV7-2
size: NA
J: TRBJ2-3
D: TRBD1

DNA: TGTGCCAGCAGTGACCTAGCCGGACAGGGGCCTGGAGGTGAGCAGTTCTTC
CDR3: CASSDLAGQGPGGEQFF
V: TRBV6-1
size: NA
J: TRBJ2-1
D: TRBD1

DNA: TGTGCCAGCAGCCGGTTTGGGGGGGTTGCAACTAATGAAAAACTGTTTTTT
CDR3: CASSRFGGVATNEKLFF
V: TRBV9
size: NA
J: TRBJ1-4
D: NA

DNA: TGTGCCAGCAGTTACGCAGGGGGCGGCCAAGAGACCCAGTACTTC
CDR3: CASSYAGGGQETQYF
V: TRBV6-5
size: NA
J: TRBJ2-5
D: TRBD1

DNA: TGCGCCAGCAGTGAGTCAGGGGCAAGGGAGACCCAGTACTTC
CDR3: CASSESGARETQYF
V: TRBV10-1
size: NA
J: TRBJ2-5
D: NA

DNA: TGTGCCAGCAGCCCAGGCTCCTACGAGCAGTACTTC
CDR3: CASSPGSYEQYF
V: TRBV28
size: NA
J: TRBJ2-7
D: NA

DNA: TGTGCCACAGGCGGGAGCAGGGAAGAGACCCAGTACTTC
CDR3: CATGGSREETQYF
V: TRBV2
size: NA
J: TRBJ2-5
D: TRBD2

DNA: TGTGCCAGCAGGGACAGGGGGGGGAATCAGCCCCAGCATTTT
CDR3: CASRDRGGNQPQHF
V: TRBV6-5
size: NA
J: TRBJ1-5
D: TRBD1

DNA: TGTGCCAGCAGTGAAGCTCGGGGGACCCCCTACGAGCAGTACTTC
CDR3: CASSEARGTPYEQYF
V: TRBV2
size: NA
J: TRBJ2-7
D: NA

DNA: TGTGCCAGCAGTGACTCGGGACAATCCTATGGCTACACCTTC
CDR3: CASSDSGQSYGYTF
V: TRBV6-4
size: NA
J: TRBJ1-2
D: NA

DNA: TGTGCCAGCAGCTTAGACGGGAGTCGCTACGAGCAGTACTTC
CDR3: CASSLDGSRYEQYF
V: TRBV7-3
size: NA
J: TRBJ2-7
D: NA

DNA: TGTGCCAGCAGTTACGCGAGCGGTGGAGCTAATGAAAAACTGTTTTTT
CDR3: CASSYASGGANEKLFF
V: TRBV6-6
size: NA
J: TRBJ1-4
D: NA

DNA: TGTGCCAGCAGCTTACGGGGTGATGAGCAGTTCTTC
CDR3: CASSLRGDEQFF
V: TRBV11-2
size: NA
J: TRBJ2-1
D: NA

DNA: TGTGCCAGCAGCTTCAGACAGGCAACTAATGAAAAACTGTTTTTT
CDR3: CASSFRQATNEKLFF
V: TRBV7-2
size: NA
J: TRBJ1-4
D: NA

DNA: TGTGCCTGGAGGACAACAACTAATGAAAAACTGTTTTTT
CDR3: CAWRTTTNEKLFF
V: TRBV30
size: NA
J: TRBJ1-4
D: NA

DNA: TGTGCCAGTAGTACAGGGGTCAAAGAGACCCAGTACTTC
CDR3: CASSTGVKETQYF
V: TRBV19
size: NA
J: TRBJ2-5
D: NA

DNA: TGCGCCAGCAGCCTCCCAGACAGGGTTGGAAACACCATATATTTT
CDR3: CASSLPDRVGNTIYF
V: TRBV5-1
size: once
J: TRBJ1-3
D: TRBD1

DNA: TGTGCCAGCTCACCAGGCCCCAGGGTCACCGGGGAGCTGTTTTTT
CDR3: CASSPGPRVTGELFF
V: TRBV18
size: NA
J: TRBJ2-2
D: NA

DNA: TGTGCCAGCAGCTTAACGACTGCTTCCTCCTACAATGAGCAGTTCTTC
CDR3: CASSLTTASSYNEQFF
V: TRBV7-2
size: NA
J: TRBJ2-1
D: NA

DNA: TGTGCCAGCAGCCTCCGGGGAGGGGACACTGAAGCTTTCTTT
CDR3: CASSLRGGDTEAFF
V: TRBV6-6
size: NA
J: TRBJ1-1
D: NA

DNA: TGTGCCAGCTCACTGCCGGGGTCTAGCAATCAGCCCCAGCATTTT
CDR3: CASSLPGSSNQPQHF
V: TRBV18
size: NA
J: TRBJ1-5
D: NA

DNA: TGTGCCAGCAGTTACGGGGGGAGTCATAATGAAAAACTGTTTTTT
CDR3: CASSYGGSHNEKLFF
V: TRBV6-5
size: NA
J: TRBJ1-4
D: NA

DNA: TGTGCCAGCAGGACAGTAGATAATTCACCCCTCCACTTT
CDR3: CASRTVDNSPLHF
V: TRBV6-1
size: NA
J: TRBJ1-6
D: NA

DNA: TGCGCCAGCAGCTTGGGAGGACACAATCAGCCCCAGCATTTT
CDR3: CASSLGGHNQPQHF
V: TRBV5-1
size: NA
J: TRBJ1-5
D: NA

DNA: TGCGCCAGCAGCTTGTCGCCAGGGCCGTACGAGCAGTACTTC
CDR3: CASSLSPGPYEQYF
V: TRBV5-1
size: NA
J: TRBJ2-7
D: NA

DNA: TGTGCCAGCTCGCGGGAGGTCTACAATGAGCAGTTCTTC
CDR3: CASSREVYNEQFF
V: TRBV6-4
size: NA
J: TRBJ2-1
D: TRBD2

DNA: TGTGCCAGCAGCTTAGGGGCGTATGGCTACACCTTC
CDR3: CASSLGAYGYTF
V: TRBV11-2
size: NA
J: TRBJ1-2
D: NA

DNA: TGTGCCAGCAGCGTAATTTATGATGGCTACACCTTC
CDR3: CASSVIYDGYTF
V: TRBV7-9
size: NA
J: TRBJ1-2
D: NA